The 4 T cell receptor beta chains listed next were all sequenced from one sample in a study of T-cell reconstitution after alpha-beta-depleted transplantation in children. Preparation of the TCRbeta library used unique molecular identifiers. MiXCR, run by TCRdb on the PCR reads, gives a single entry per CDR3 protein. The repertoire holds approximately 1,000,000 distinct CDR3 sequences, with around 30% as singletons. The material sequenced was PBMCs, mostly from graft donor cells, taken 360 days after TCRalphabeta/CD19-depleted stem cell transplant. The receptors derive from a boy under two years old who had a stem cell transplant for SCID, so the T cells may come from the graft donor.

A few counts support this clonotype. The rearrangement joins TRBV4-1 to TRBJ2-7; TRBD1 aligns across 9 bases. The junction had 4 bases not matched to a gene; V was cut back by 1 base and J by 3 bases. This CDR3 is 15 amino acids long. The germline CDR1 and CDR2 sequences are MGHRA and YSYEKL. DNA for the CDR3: TGCGCCAGCAGCCAAGCCCCGGGACAGGGCTACGAGCAGTACTTC. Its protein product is CASSQAPGQGYEQYF.

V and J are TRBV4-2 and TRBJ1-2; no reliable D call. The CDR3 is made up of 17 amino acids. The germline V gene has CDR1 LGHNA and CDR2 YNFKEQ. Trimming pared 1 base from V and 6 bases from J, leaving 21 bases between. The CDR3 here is CASSQAVSVGLENGYTF. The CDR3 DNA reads TGTGCCAGCAGCCAAGCGGTTTCCGTGGGTCTTGAGAATGGCTACACCTTC.

CDR3 coding DNA: TGTGCCAGCAGCCAAGACTGGGTGGGAGAGACCCAGTACTTC. Translating gives CASSQDWVGETQYF. The V and J genes are TRBV4-2 and TRBJ2-5; D uncertain. V was shortened by 0 bases and J by 4 bases, with 9 bases between the two germline ends. The CDR3 spans 14 residues. CDR1 is LGHNA, CDR2 YNFKEQ, per germline.

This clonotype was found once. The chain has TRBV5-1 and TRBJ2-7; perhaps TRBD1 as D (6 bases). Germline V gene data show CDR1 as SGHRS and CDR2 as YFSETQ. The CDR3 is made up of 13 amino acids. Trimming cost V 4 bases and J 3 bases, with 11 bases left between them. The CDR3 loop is CASSADSHYEQYF. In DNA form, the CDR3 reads TGCGCCAGCAGCGCGGACAGCCACTACGAGCAGTACTTC.